Here is one TCR beta chain with its context. This entry belongs to a study of shared clonotypes between healthy human individuals. The V gene lost 3 bases and the J gene lost 8 bases, with 13 bases spanning the gap. CDR1 is LGHNA, CDR2 YSLEER, per germline. The CDR3 contains 14 residues. Clones were sequenced by immunoSEQ multiplex PCR, and TCRdb holds only the in-frame ones, with some missing. The sample consists of 2 million or so clones, about 95% of them appearing once. The receptor comes from a man aged 18 to 29 in good health. Sequencing was performed on naive CD4+ T cells sorted from blood. Noted subset: CD45RA+ positively selected. The chain combines TRBV4-3 with TRBJ1-4; tentatively, D is TRBD1 (6 bases). Here the CDR3 DNA reads TGCGCCAGCAGCCAGGAGAGGGGGAAAGAAAAACTGTTTTTT. This codes for CASSQERGKEKLFF.